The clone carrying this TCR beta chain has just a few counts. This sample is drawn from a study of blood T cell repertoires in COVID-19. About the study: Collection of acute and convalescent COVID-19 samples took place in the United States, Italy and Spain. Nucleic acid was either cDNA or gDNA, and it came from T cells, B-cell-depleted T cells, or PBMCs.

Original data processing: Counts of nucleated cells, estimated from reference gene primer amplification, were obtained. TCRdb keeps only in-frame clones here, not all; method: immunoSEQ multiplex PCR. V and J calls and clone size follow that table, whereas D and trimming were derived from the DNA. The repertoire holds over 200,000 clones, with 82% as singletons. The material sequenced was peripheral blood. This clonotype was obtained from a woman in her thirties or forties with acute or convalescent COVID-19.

The CDR3 is CATSDSREGLGPQHF. The CDR3 DNA is TGTGCCACCAGTGATTCGCGGGAGGGGTTAGGGCCCCAGCATTTT. This chain connects TRBV24-1 to TRBJ1-5, with a possible D match to TRBD1 (5 bases). In germline, CDR1 is KGHDR, CDR2 SFDVKD. V shed 2 bases and J shed 9 bases, with 16 bases lying between them. The CDR3 has 15 residues.